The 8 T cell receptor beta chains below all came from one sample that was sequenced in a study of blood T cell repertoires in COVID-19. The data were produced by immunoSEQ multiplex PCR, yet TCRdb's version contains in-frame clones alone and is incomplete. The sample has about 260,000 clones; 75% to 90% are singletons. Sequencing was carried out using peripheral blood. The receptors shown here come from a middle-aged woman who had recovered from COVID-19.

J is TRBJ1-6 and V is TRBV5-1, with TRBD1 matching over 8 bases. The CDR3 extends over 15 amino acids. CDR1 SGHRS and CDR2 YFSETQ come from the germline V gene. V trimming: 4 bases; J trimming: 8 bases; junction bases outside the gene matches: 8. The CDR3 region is CASSPGNRGDSPLHF. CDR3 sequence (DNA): TGCGCCAGCAGCCCGGGGAACAGGGGGGATTCACCCCTCCACTTT.

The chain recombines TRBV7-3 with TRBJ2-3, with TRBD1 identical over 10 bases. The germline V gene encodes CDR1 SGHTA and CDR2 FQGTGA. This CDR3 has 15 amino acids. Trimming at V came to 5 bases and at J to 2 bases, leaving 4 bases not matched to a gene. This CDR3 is CASSRTGGSTDTQYF. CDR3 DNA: TGTGCCAGCAGCCGGACAGGGGGATCCACAGATACGCAGTATTTT.

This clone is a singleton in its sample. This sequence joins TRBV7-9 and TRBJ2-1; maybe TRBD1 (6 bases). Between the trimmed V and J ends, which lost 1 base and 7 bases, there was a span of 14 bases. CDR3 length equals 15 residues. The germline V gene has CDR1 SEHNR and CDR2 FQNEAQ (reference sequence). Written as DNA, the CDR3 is TGTGCCAGCAGCTTAGAACAGGGTTTCGCAAATGAGCAGTTCTTC. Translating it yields CASSLEQGFANEQFF.

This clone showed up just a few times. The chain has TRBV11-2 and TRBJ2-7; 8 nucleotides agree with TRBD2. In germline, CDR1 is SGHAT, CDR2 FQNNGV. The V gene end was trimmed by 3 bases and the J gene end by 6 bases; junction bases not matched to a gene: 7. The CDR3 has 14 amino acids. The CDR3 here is CASSFRGGLGEQYF. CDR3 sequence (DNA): TGTGCCAGCAGCTTTCGGGGGGGTCTGGGCGAGCAGTACTTC.

The CDR3 loop is CASGQGEYEQYF. The CDR3 bases are TGTGCCAGCGGACAGGGGGAGTACGAGCAGTACTTC. The rearrangement uses TRBV25-1 and TRBJ2-7; TRBD1 agrees at 10 bases. Per germline, CDR1 MGHDK and CDR2 SYGVNS. V gave up 8 bases and J gave up 4 bases; unmatched junction bases: 2. The CDR3 has 12 amino acids.

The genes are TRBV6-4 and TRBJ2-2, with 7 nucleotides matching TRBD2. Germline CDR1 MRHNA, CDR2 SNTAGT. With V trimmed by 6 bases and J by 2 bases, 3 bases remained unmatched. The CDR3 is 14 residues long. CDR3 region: CASRRGLNTGELFF. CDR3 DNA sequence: TGTGCCAGCAGGAGGGGACTAAACACCGGGGAGCTGTTTTTT.

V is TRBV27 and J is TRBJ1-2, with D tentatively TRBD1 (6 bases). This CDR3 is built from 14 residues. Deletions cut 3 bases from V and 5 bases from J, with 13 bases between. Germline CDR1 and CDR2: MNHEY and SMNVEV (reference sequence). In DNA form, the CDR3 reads TGTGCCAGCAGTTTCCAGGGGCGAGGATATGGCTACACCTTC. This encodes CASSFQGRGYGYTF.

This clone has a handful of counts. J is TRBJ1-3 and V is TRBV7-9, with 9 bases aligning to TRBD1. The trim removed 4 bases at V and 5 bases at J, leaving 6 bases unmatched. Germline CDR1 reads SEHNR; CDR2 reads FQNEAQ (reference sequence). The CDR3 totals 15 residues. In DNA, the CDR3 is TGTGCCAGCAGCTCATACGGACAGGGGAGAAACACCATATATTTT. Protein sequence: CASSSYGQGRNTIYF.